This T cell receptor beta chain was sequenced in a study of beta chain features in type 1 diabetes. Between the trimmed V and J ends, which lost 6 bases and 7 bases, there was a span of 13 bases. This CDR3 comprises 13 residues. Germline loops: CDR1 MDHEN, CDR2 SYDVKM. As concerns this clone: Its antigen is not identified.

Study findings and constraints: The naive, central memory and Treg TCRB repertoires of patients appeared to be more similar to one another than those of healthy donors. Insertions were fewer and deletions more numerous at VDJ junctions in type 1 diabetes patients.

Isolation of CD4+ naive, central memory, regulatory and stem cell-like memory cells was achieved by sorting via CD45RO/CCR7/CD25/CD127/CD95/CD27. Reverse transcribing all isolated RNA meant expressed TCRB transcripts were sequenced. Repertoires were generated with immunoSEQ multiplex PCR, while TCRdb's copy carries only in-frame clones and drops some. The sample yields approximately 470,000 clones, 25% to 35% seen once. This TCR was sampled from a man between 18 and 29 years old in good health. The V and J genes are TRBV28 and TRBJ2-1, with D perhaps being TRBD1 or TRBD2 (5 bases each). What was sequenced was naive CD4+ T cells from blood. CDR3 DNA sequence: TGTGCCAGCAGAGGGGAGAGGATTAATGAGCAGTTCTTC. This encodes CASRGERINEQFF.